Below, 32 T cell receptor beta chains from the same sample are listed, as sequenced in a study of cytotoxic CD8 clonotypes in ibrutinib-treated CLL. This table comes from immunoSEQ multiplex PCR, and its TCRdb copy is limited to in-frame clones, with some not included. The top ten hold roughly 22% of the sample, which has about 50,000 clones, roughly 80% seen once. Sequenced here: PBMCs, sampled after 24 months of ibrutinib treatment. The receptors were gathered from a human donor with chronic lymphocytic leukemia.

The J gene is TRBJ1-2, the V gene TRBV11-2; 11 bases match TRBD1. The trim removed 5 bases at V and 4 bases at J, leaving 9 bases unmatched. CDR1 SGHAT and CDR2 FQNNGV come from the germline V gene. The CDR3 has 16 amino acids. The CDR3 DNA reads TGTGCCAGCAGCGCCACCTCCGGGACAGGGGGCTATGGCTACACCTTC. Translating it yields CASSATSGTGGYGYTF.

The V call is TRBV28, the J call TRBJ1-4; a possible D gene is TRBD1 (5 bases). V was shortened by 6 bases and J by 4 bases, with 12 bases between the two germline ends. Germline loops: CDR1 MDHEN, CDR2 SYDVKM. This CDR3 is built from 14 residues. The CDR3 sequence is CASRLGGVNEKLFF. As DNA, the CDR3 is TGTGCCAGCAGGTTGGGGGGGGTTAATGAAAAACTGTTTTTT.

This clone occurred once. This chain links TRBV5-1 with TRBJ2-3; possibly TRBD2 for D (6 bases). Trimming shortened V by 4 bases and J by 0 bases, and 15 bases separated the two germline ends. This CDR3 comprises 16 residues. Germline-derived CDR1 and CDR2 are SGHRS and YFSETQ. CDR3 DNA: TGCGCCAGCAGCCCCCGCGGGGCCCCTAGCACAGATACGCAGTATTTT. Its protein product is CASSPRGAPSTDTQYF.

The chain joins TRBV2 to TRBJ1-4; perhaps TRBD1 as D (6 bases). Trimming pared 5 bases from V and 8 bases from J, leaving 24 bases between. This CDR3 region has 17 residues. Germline loops: CDR1 SNHLY, CDR2 FYNNEI. The CDR3 is CASSSNPAGGLGEKLFF. The DNA of the CDR3 is TGTGCCAGCAGTTCAAACCCCGCGGGGGGGCTGGGGGAAAAACTGTTTTTT.

The chain is built from TRBV19 and TRBJ2-7; TRBD1 matches at 9 bases. The CDR3 consists of 18 residues. The V segment lost 6 bases and the J segment 4 bases; nucleotides outside the gene matches: 19. Germline V gene lookup returns CDR1 LNHDA and CDR2 SQIVND (reference sequence). The CDR3 here is CASSLGPGQGIPHYEQYF. CDR3 sequence (DNA): TGTGCCAGTAGCCTTGGACCGGGACAGGGTATTCCCCATTACGAGCAGTACTTC.

The sample holds a few counts of this clone. V gene TRBV5-6 combines with J gene TRBJ1-1; TRBD1 is a possible D gene (5 bases). The CDR3 has 14 residues. CDR1 is SGHDT, CDR2 YYEEEE, per germline. Trimming took off 0 bases at V and 9 bases at J, with 15 bases between the two ends. This CDR3 reads CASSLETGAGQAFF. CDR3 nucleotide sequence: TGTGCCAGCAGCTTGGAAACCGGGGCAGGGCAAGCTTTCTTT.

The chain is built from TRBV7-2 and TRBJ2-7; 7 positions agree with TRBD2. The CDR3 covers 14 residues. Trimming cost V 7 bases and J 3 bases; bases outside gene matches: 9. Germline lookup yields CDR1 SGHTA and CDR2 FQGNSA. The CDR3: CASTTRGGSYEQYF. The CDR3 DNA reads as TGTGCCAGCACCACGCGGGGCGGGAGCTACGAGCAGTACTTC.

This clone occurred once. The V call is TRBV14, the J call TRBJ1-2; possible D gene TRBD1, 6 bases. Germline V gives CDR1 SGHDN, CDR2 FVKESK. V lost 3 bases to trimming and J lost 3 bases, with 8 bases between them. This CDR3 region has 13 residues. CDR3 region: CASSQDSYYGYTF. The DNA for the CDR3 is TGTGCCAGCAGCCAGGACAGTTACTATGGCTACACCTTC.

CDR3 protein: CASSPRGGVNTEAFF. The CDR3 DNA reads as TGTGCCAGCAGTCCTAGGGGGGGGGTGAACACTGAAGCTTTCTTT. The genes are TRBV5-4 and TRBJ1-1; tentative D call: TRBD1 (6 bases). The CDR3 covers 15 residues. V was clipped by 5 bases and J by 0 bases, with 14 bases between them. Germline loops: CDR1 SGHNT, CDR2 YYREEE (reference sequence).

The rearrangement joins TRBV23-1 to TRBJ1-2; D not certain. TRBV23-1 counts as an open reading frame of uncertain function. The CDR3 has 15 amino acids. Deletions cut 0 bases from V and 3 bases from J, with 11 bases between. Here the CDR3 DNA reads TGCGCCAGCAGTCAATCTAAGTACCGGGACTATGGCTACACCTTC. Translated: CASSQSKYRDYGYTF.

The V gene is TRBV5-4, the J gene TRBJ2-3, with D hard to call. The germline gives CDR1 SGHNT, CDR2 YYREEE (reference sequence). V was pared by 4 bases and J by 2 bases, with 17 bases between. This CDR3 has 16 residues. The CDR3 region is CASSPRKAEHTDTQYF. The CDR3 region has the DNA TGTGCCAGCAGCCCCCGGAAAGCAGAACACACAGATACGCAGTATTTT.

The CDR3 region has the DNA TGTGCCAGTAGTCCACAGGACAGGGGGCGGTTAAATGGCTACACCTTC. Its protein product is CASSPQDRGRLNGYTF. The V and J genes are TRBV19 and TRBJ1-2, with TRBD1 matching over 11 bases. Germline CDR1 reads LNHDA; CDR2 reads SQIVND (reference sequence). CDR3 length: 16 residues. V lost 5 bases, J lost 6 bases, and 11 bases stayed unmatched. The whole variable domain, filled in from reference TRBV19 and TRBJ1-2, reads DGGITQSPKYLFRKEGQNVTLSCEQNLNHDAMYWYRQDPGQGLRLIYYSQIVNDFQKGDIAEGYSVSREKKESFPLTVTSAQKNPTAFYLCASSPQDRGRLNGYTFGSGTRLTVV.

The rearrangement joins TRBV30 to TRBJ2-1; 7 bases align to TRBD2. CDR1 and CDR2 from the germline V gene are GTSNPN and SVGIG (reference sequence). The CDR3 spans 13 residues. Here the CDR3 reads CAWEGEGQNEQFF. The CDR3 DNA follows: TGTGCTTGGGAAGGGGAGGGCCAAAATGAGCAGTTCTTC.

The chain recombines TRBV19 with TRBJ2-4; TRBD2 matches 7 bases. The V gene's germline CDR1 is LNHDA and CDR2 SQIVND (reference sequence). With V trimmed by 3 bases and J by 4 bases, 6 bases remained unmatched. The CDR3 contains 15 residues. The CDR3 bases are TGTGCCAGTAGTATTCCTAGCGGAGGGAAAAACATTCAGTACTTC. Its translation: CASSIPSGGKNIQYF.

The V and J genes are TRBV5-1 and TRBJ2-7; the D is unclear. V was cut by 0 bases and J by 2 bases, with 6 bases left in between. CDR3 length equals 13 residues. Germline CDR1 reads SGHRS; CDR2 reads YFSETQ. The CDR3 sequence: CASSLEAPYEQYF. The CDR3 DNA sequence: TGCGCCAGCAGCTTGGAGGCACCCTACGAGCAGTACTTC. The full variable domain, in which reference TRBV5-1 and TRBJ2-7 provide the parts outside the CDR3, is KAGVTQTPRYLIKTRGQQVTLSCSPISGHRSVSWYQQTPGQGLQFLFEYFSETQRNKGNFPGRFSGRQFSNSRSEMNVSTLELGDSALYLCASSLEAPYEQYFGPGTRLTVT.

As regards this clone: Other DNA sequences in the sample encode the same CDR3. The rearrangement joins TRBV14 to TRBJ1-1; no reliable D call. Trimming removed 9 bases at V and 5 bases at J, with 13 bases between. Germline CDR1 reads SGHDN; CDR2 reads FVKESK. The CDR3 is 12 residues long. The CDR3, as DNA: TGTGCCAGTAGGAACCTGGCGACTGAAGCTTTCTTT. Translating gives CASRNLATEAFF.

CDR3 residues: CASSIGRTSATTNNEQFF. The CDR3 nucleotides read TGTGCCAGTAGTATCGGAAGGACTAGCGCCACGACAAACAATGAGCAGTTCTTC. The chain carries TRBV19 and TRBJ2-1, with TRBD2 matching 9 bases. From germline, CDR1 is LNHDA and CDR2 SQIVND (reference sequence). With V trimmed by 3 bases and J by 5 bases, 14 bases remained unmatched. The CDR3 extends over 18 amino acids.

V is TRBV6-5 and J is TRBJ2-7, with D tentatively TRBD1 or TRBD2 (6 bases each). Trimming stripped 6 bases from V and 5 bases from J, with 14 bases between. The CDR3 totals 13 residues. CDR1 is MNHEY and CDR2 is SVGAGI in the germline V gene. For the CDR3, the DNA is TGTGCCAGCAGGAAGGGGGGTATGGACGAGCAGTACTTC. Translating it yields CASRKGGMDEQYF.

The chain combines TRBV10-3 with TRBJ1-5; 7 bases match TRBD1. The V gene's germline CDR1 is ENHRY and CDR2 SYGVKD. This CDR3 is built from 12 residues. J gave up 7 bases and V 7 bases, and 4 bases lay outside the gene matches. This CDR3 is CAIKTGNQPQHF. The CDR3 DNA reads as TGTGCCATCAAGACAGGGAACCAGCCCCAGCATTTT.

V usage is TRBV25-1 and J usage is TRBJ2-1, with D perhaps TRBD2 (6 bases). Germline loops: CDR1 MGHDK, CDR2 SYGVNS. The CDR3 contains 16 residues. Trimming shortened V by 1 base and J by 9 bases, and 19 bases separated the two germline ends. CDR3 in amino acids: CASSEFGREQSREQFF. The DNA for the CDR3 is TGTGCCAGCAGTGAATTTGGCCGGGAGCAATCGCGTGAGCAGTTCTTC.

The V gene is TRBV19, the J gene TRBJ2-1; the match to TRBD1 covers 8 bases. Germline V gene sequence: CDR1 LNHDA, CDR2 SQIVND (reference sequence). The J segment lost 7 bases and the V segment lost 3 bases, leaving 8 bases of the junction unmatched. This CDR3 spans 15 amino acids. The CDR3 protein is CASSIRDRSRNEQFF. CDR3 DNA sequence: TGTGCCAGTAGTATTAGGGACAGGAGCCGGAATGAGCAGTTCTTC. The full variable domain, rest sourced from reference TRBV19 and TRBJ2-1, is DGGITQSPKYLFRKEGQNVTLSCEQNLNHDAMYWYRQDPGQGLRLIYYSQIVNDFQKGDIAEGYSVSREKKESFPLTVTSAQKNPTAFYLCASSIRDRSRNEQFFGPGTRLTVL.

The chain combines TRBV6-4 with TRBJ1-2; weak D call: TRBD1 (6 bases). The germline V gene encodes CDR1 MRHNA and CDR2 SNTAGT. Trimming pared 0 bases from V and 8 bases from J, leaving 16 bases between. CDR3 length equals 15 residues. The CDR3 sequence is CASSDSHKGVEGYTF. In DNA form, the CDR3 reads TGTGCCAGCAGTGACTCGCATAAGGGGGTAGAAGGCTACACCTTC.

J is TRBJ2-2 and V is TRBV7-8; D gene unclear. In germline, CDR1 is SGHVS, CDR2 FQNEAQ. The CDR3 runs to 12 residues. The V end was cut by 7 bases, the J end by 4 bases, with 7 bases between. The CDR3 loop is CASTGSTGELFF. DNA for the CDR3: TGTGCCAGCACCGGATCCACCGGGGAGCTGTTTTTT.

This chain joins TRBV29-1 and TRBJ2-3; 11 bases match TRBD2. V trimming: 6 bases; J trimming: 6 bases; junction bases outside the gene matches: 14. This CDR3 is 16 amino acids long. Germline values: CDR1 SQVTM, CDR2 ANQGSEA. In DNA, the CDR3 is TGCAGCGTAGAGTCGACTAGCGGGAAGTCGTACGATACGCAGTATTTT. Translating it yields CSVESTSGKSYDTQYF.

This rearrangement joins TRBV19 to TRBJ1-1; D possibly corresponds to TRBD1 (6 bases). The V and J ends lost 5 bases and 3 bases respectively, with 13 bases between them. Germline CDR1 is LNHDA and CDR2 is SQIVND (reference sequence). The CDR3 totals 14 residues. This CDR3 reads CASSEQGGDTEAFF. The CDR3 DNA reads as TGTGCCAGTAGTGAACAGGGAGGAGACACTGAAGCTTTCTTT.

This chain connects TRBV4-2 to TRBJ1-1; a possible D gene is TRBD1 (5 bases). Trimming removed 6 bases at V and 3 bases at J, with 17 bases between. The CDR3 has 15 amino acids. The germline gives CDR1 LGHNA, CDR2 YNFKEQ. CDR3 coding DNA: TGTGCCAGCAGAACGTCGGGGGTAGCGGACACTGAAGCTTTCTTT. Encoded protein: CASRTSGVADTEAFF.

This clone has only one observation. A much larger clone differs from this one at a single base, so this may be a read error. Other DNA sequences in the same sample also yield this CDR3. The CDR3 DNA follows: TGTGCCAGCAGCCCTGATGGGACAGATACGCAGTATTTT. Translating it yields CASSPDGTDTQYF. V gene TRBV11-1 combines with J gene TRBJ2-3; D not certain. This CDR3 is 13 amino acids long. CDR1 is SGHAT and CDR2 is FQDESV in the germline V gene (reference sequence). V lost 5 bases, J lost 3 bases, and 9 bases lay in between.

The chain joins TRBV7-2 to TRBJ2-3; 8 bases map to TRBD2. This CDR3 comprises 17 residues. Germline assignment: CDR1 SGHTA and CDR2 FQGNSA. The V segment lost 5 bases and the J segment 10 bases; nucleotides outside the gene matches: 20. The chain's CDR3 is CASSAVEGSGTSGAQYF. As DNA, the CDR3 is TGTGCCAGCAGCGCAGTAGAAGGTAGCGGGACATCAGGGGCGCAGTATTTT.

This clone was detected only once. The V call is TRBV28, the J call TRBJ1-1; D is ambiguous. The germline gives CDR1 MDHEN, CDR2 SYDVKM. CDR3 length: 14 amino acids. V dropped 4 bases and J dropped 7 bases, with 16 bases sitting between them. CDR3 sequence: CASSSGSVKSEAFF. The CDR3 nucleotides are TGTGCCAGCAGTTCCGGCTCGGTAAAGAGTGAAGCTTTCTTT.

This chain uses TRBV10-3 with TRBJ1-1; D unresolved. Trimming pared 3 bases from V and 1 base from J, leaving 9 bases between. The CDR3 spans 14 residues. Germline assignment: CDR1 ENHRY and CDR2 SYGVKD. Here the CDR3 reads CAISEGIGNTEAFF. CDR3 DNA: TGTGCCATCAGTGAAGGGATCGGGAACACTGAAGCTTTCTTT.

The rearrangement uses TRBV9 and TRBJ2-1; a possible D gene is TRBD2 (6 bases). V was cut by 0 bases and J by 6 bases, with 13 bases left in between. The V gene's germline CDR1 is SGDLS and CDR2 YYNGEE. This CDR3 is built from 15 residues. This CDR3 reads CASSVAPTSSNEQFF. DNA for the CDR3: TGTGCCAGCAGCGTAGCTCCGACTAGTAGCAATGAGCAGTTCTTC.

The CDR3 sequence: CASSLAHRDLTF. CDR3 DNA: TGTGCCAGCAGCTTAGCCCACCGCGACCTTACCTTC. This chain connects TRBV7-2 to TRBJ1-2; D not certain. CDR1 SGHTA and CDR2 FQGNSA come from the germline V gene. V lost 0 bases, J lost 14 bases, and 13 bases lay in between. This CDR3 comprises 12 residues.